This TCR beta chain originates from a study of T-cell memory formation after mild COVID-19. Findings and limits, study-wide: There was no confirmation that second-wave clones peaking on day 37 were SARS-CoV-2 specific.

For this clonotype: The antigen remains unidentified.

cDNA libraries for TCR alpha and TCR beta, carrying sample barcodes and UMIs, came from 5'RACE with constant-segment primers. TCRdb passed the 5' RACE reads through MiXCR, listing each CDR3 protein once. This sample has around 420,000 distinct CDR3 sequences, with roughly a quarter found just once. The CDR3 runs to 16 residues. V shed 2 bases, J shed 2 bases, and the junction held 4 bases outside the gene matches. The chain uses TRBV12-3 or TRBV12-4 and TRBJ2-5, with 11 bases identical to TRBD1. The source is an adult woman who had mild COVID-19 (a few samples of this study predate the infection). Cell type and time point are not known. The specimen was PBMCs or a T cell subset sorted from them (not recorded which). The CDR3: CASSLSGQGVQETQYF. In DNA form, the CDR3 reads TGTGCCAGCAGTTTATCGGGACAGGGGGTTCAAGAGACCCAGTACTTC.